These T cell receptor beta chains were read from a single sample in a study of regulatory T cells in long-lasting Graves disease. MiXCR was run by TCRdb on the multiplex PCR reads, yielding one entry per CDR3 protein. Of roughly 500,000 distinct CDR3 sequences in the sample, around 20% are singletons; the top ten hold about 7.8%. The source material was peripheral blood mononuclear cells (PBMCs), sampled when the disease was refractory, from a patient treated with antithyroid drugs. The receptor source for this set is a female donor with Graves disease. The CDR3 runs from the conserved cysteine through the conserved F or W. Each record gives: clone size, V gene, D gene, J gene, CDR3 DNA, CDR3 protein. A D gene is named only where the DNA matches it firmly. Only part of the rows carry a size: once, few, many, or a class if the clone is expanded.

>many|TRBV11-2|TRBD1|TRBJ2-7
TGTGCCAGCAGTTTTCAGGGGGATTACTACGAGCAGTACTTC
CASSFQGDYYEQYF
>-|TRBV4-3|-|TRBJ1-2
TGCGCCAGCAGCCGTGGAGAAGGGTATCAGGCAAGTGGCTACACCTTC
CASSRGEGYQASGYTF
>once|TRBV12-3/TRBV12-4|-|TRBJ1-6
TGTGCCAGCAGTTTTCTTGTGAGTTCACCCCTCCGCTTT
CASSFLVSSPLRF
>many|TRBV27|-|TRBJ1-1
TGTGCCAGCTCGGACTCAAACACTGAAGCTTTCTTT
CASSDSNTEAFF
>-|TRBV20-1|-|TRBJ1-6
TGCAGTGCTAGAGGTGGCAGTAATAATTCACCCCTCCACTTT
CSARGGSNNSPLHF
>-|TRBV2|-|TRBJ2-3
TGTGCCAGCAGTGGCCCCCTCCGGTTGGCCGTCGCAGATACGCAGTATTTT
CASSGPLRLAVADTQYF
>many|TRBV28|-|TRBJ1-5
TGTGCCAGCAGTCCCGCGGGGGGCTTTTGGGGCAATCAGCCCCAGCATTTT
CASSPAGGFWGNQPQHF
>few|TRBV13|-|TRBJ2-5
TGTGCCAGCAGCTTACTACTAGACCAAGAGACCCAGTACTTC
CASSLLLDQETQYF
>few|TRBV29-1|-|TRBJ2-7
TGCAGCGTTGAATTCCAGGAACCCTACGAGCAGTACTTC
CSVEFQEPYEQYF
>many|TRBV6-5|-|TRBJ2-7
TGTGCCAGCAGTTACTCGGTTCCAGCATCCTACGAGCAGTACTTC
CASSYSVPASYEQYF
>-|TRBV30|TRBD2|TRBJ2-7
TGTGCCTGGAGTGACAAGCGGGGCTCCTACGAGCAGTACTTC
CAWSDKRGSYEQYF
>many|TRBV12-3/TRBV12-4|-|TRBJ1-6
TGTGCCAGCAGTTTAATTGGCGGGGAAAGCTCACCCCTCCACTTT
CASSLIGGESSPLHF
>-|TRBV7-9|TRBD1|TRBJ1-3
TGTGCCAGCAGCGAAATATCGGGACAGGAGGACACCATATATTTT
CASSEISGQEDTIYF
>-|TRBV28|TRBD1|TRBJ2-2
TGTGCCAATACGGACAGGCACACCGGGGAGCTGTTTTTT
CANTDRHTGELFF
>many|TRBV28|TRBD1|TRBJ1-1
TGTGCCAGCAGGCCAGGGGGCTATGGAGCTTTCTTT
CASRPGGYGAFF
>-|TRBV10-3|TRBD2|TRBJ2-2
TGTGCCGCGCAGCGGGGGAACACCGGGGAGCTGTTTTTT
CAAQRGNTGELFF
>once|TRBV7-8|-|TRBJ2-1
TGTGCCAGCAGCTTAGATAGCTCCTACAATGAGCAGTTCTTC
CASSLDSSYNEQFF
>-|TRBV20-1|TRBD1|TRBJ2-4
TGCAGTGCTTCGGCGGGACAGGCATACATTCAGTACTTC
CSASAGQAYIQYF
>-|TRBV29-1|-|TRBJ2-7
TGCAGCGTTGAAGACGCAAAACACAGGGCCGCTCTACTCTACGAGCAGTACTTC
CSVEDAKHRAALLYEQYF
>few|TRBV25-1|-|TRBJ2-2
TGTGCCAGCAGTGGACCCGGTTGGAGCGGAACCGGGGAGCTGTTTTTT
CASSGPGWSGTGELFF
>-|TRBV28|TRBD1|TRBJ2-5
TGTGCCAGCAGTCTCCGGACAGGGTGGGGAGAGACCCAGTACTTC
CASSLRTGWGETQYF
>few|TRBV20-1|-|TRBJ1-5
TGCAGCGTGGAGAGTCGGGGCAATCAGCCCCAGCATTTT
CSVESRGNQPQHF
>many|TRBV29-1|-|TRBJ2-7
TGCAGCGCCGACTATCTCCACGAGCAGTACTTC
CSADYLHEQYF
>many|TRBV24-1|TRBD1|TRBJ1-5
TGTGCCACCAGTGACCCTGGACAGGGGATTGGGTTGATTCAGCCCCAGCATTTT
CATSDPGQGIGLIQPQHF
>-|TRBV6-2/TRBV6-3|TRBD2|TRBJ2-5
TGTGCCAGCAGTAGCCGCGCACGTGGACGGGGGGATGGAGGAGAGACCCAGTACTTC
CASSSRARGRGDGGETQYF
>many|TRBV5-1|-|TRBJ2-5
TGTGCCAGCAGTGGCCAAGAGACCCAGTACTTC
CASSGQETQYF
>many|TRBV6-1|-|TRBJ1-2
TGTGCCAGCAGTGTAGAACTCTCCGGCCTCCGGGGTGGCTACACCTTC
CASSVELSGLRGGYTF
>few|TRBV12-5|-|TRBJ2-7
TGTGCTAGTGGTTTGACATGGAATTCTCTAGACAGACGTGTGAACGAGCAGTACTTC
CASGLTWNSLDRRVNEQYF
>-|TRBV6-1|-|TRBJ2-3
TGTGCCAGCACCGGCGCGGCGGGCGTTGGGGATACGCAGTATTTT
CASTGAAGVGDTQYF
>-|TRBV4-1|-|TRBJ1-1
TGCGCCAGCAGCCCTGAACCAGGGAGTAACACTGAAGCTTTCTTT
CASSPEPGSNTEAFF